This T cell receptor (beta chain) was captured by sequencing in a study of T-cell reconstitution after alpha-beta-depleted transplantation in children. Study-level points and caveats: It was reported that alpha-beta T cells came from several hundred expanded graft clones (about two months after transplant). From newly produced T cells came most of the T-cell counts and diversity one year after transplant. Surviving thymic progenitors and recipient T cells were the source of high TCRbeta diversity at day 60 in some patients.

The library targeted TCRbeta and was prepared with unique molecular identifiers. A single record per CDR3 protein comes from TCRdb applying MiXCR to the PCR reads. Among a few hundred thousand distinct CDR3 sequences listed, over 7.5% were seen once. There are many counts of this clonotype. Its antigen is as yet unknown. This CDR3 contains 11 residues. V lost 1 base to trimming and J lost 5 bases, with 3 bases between them. Germline CDR1 and CDR2: LGHDT and YNNKEL (reference sequence). The chain combines TRBV3-1 with TRBJ2-7, with D unresolved. Material: peripheral blood, obtained 360 days after TCRalphabeta/CD19-depleted stem cell transplant. The source is a female patient aged 2-9 years who had a stem cell transplant for Fanconi anemia, so the T cells may come from the graft donor. CDR3 DNA sequence: TGTGCCAGCAGCCAAGGGGACGAGCAGTACTTC. Its translation: CASSQGDEQYF.